These T cell receptor beta chains were read from a single sample in a study of blood T cell repertoires in COVID-19. TCRdb's table, derived via immunoSEQ multiplex PCR, lists solely in-frame clones and lacks some. Here the sample spans approximately 290,000 clones, about 80% being singletons. Sequencing was performed on peripheral blood. Receptors originate from a person aged 70 to 79 with COVID-19, enrolled during active disease. The CDR3 runs from the conserved cysteine through the conserved F or W. Each record gives: J gene, V gene, CDR3 length, D gene, clone size, CDR3 DNA, CDR3 protein. The D gene is left open where the match is weak. Only some rows state a clone size, as once, few, many or a class for expanded clones.

TRBJ1-2 TRBV30 13 . . TGTGCCTGGTTCTCGGGGGGGAGACGGGGCTACACCTTC CAWFSGGRRGYTF
TRBJ2-2 TRBV28 13 . . TGTGCCACTCGGACAAGAAACACCGGGGAGCTGTTTTTT CATRTRNTGELFF
TRBJ1-5 TRBV18 14 TRBD1 . TGTGCCAGCTCAGAGGGACAGTCAAATCAGCCCCAGCATTTT CASSEGQSNQPQHF
TRBJ2-7 TRBV12-3/TRBV12-4 12 . . TGTGCCAGCAGCGCAGGGGTCTACGAGCAGTACTTC CASSAGVYEQYF
TRBJ2-5 TRBV5-1 19 . . TGCGCCAGCACCTTCGGTCGGGAACCCCGAACGACAGGATTGGAGACCCAGTACTTC CASTFGREPRTTGLETQYF
TRBJ2-7 TRBV4-1 15 TRBD1 once TGCGCCAGCAGCCAAGAGGGACAGGGGCCCGACGAGCAGTACTTC CASSQEGQGPDEQYF
TRBJ2-7 TRBV3-1/TRBV3-2 14 TRBD2 . TGTGCCAGCAGCCAAGCGGGAGGGAACTACGAGCAGTACTTC CASSQAGGNYEQYF
TRBJ1-2 TRBV18 15 . . TGTGCCAGCTCACCAACAGGGATGGCTAACTATGGCTACACCTTC CASSPTGMANYGYTF
TRBJ1-1 TRBV14 14 . . TGTGCCAGCAGCCAAGATCCGAGCCTCAAGGAAGCTTTCTTT CASSQDPSLKEAFF
TRBJ2-3 TRBV4-1 14 . . TGCGCCAGCAGCCAGTTCGAGGGCACAGATACGCAGTATTTT CASSQFEGTDTQYF
TRBJ2-5 TRBV7-9 12 . . TGTGCCAGCAGTAAGACGGGTGAGACCCAGTACTTC CASSKTGETQYF
TRBJ2-1 TRBV27 18 TRBD2 . TGTGCCAGCAGTGGTGGTCTAGCGGGGGGGCCGGGGTACAATGAGCAGTTCTTC CASSGGLAGGPGYNEQFF
TRBJ2-1 TRBV21-1 15 . . TGTGCCAGCGGACTAAGCGTCAATCCCTACAATGAGCAGTTCTTC CASGLSVNPYNEQFF
TRBJ2-7 TRBV5-4 15 . . TGTGCCAGCAGCTTAGACCAGGGTAGAGTGGACGAGCAGTACTTC CASSLDQGRVDEQYF
TRBJ2-7 TRBV5-6 13 . . TGTGCCAGCAGCTTTTTTAGGAGTGATGTGCAGTACTTC CASSFFRSDVQYF
TRBJ2-7 TRBV7-2 14 TRBD2 . TGTGCCAGCAGCCCCGGGAGGGCCGGCCACGAGCAGTACTTC CASSPGRAGHEQYF
TRBJ1-1 TRBV27 14 . . TGTGCCAGCAATCCGGCAGGGGTGAACACTGAAGCTTTCTTT CASNPAGVNTEAFF
TRBJ2-7 TRBV28 15 . once TGTGCCAGCAGTTTAGGGGCGAGGACCTGGCACGAGCAGTACTTC CASSLGARTWHEQYF
TRBJ2-7 TRBV6-4 13 . . TGTGCCAACCTACGGGGGATGAACTACGAGCAGTACTTC CANLRGMNYEQYF
TRBJ2-7 TRBV15 15 . . TGTGCCACCAGCAGAGCGGCTAGCGCCTCCTACGAGCAGTACTTC CATSRAASASYEQYF
TRBJ2-7 TRBV20-1 14 . . TGCAGTGCTAGTACTTCTCCGAGCTCCTACGAGCAGTACTTC CSASTSPSSYEQYF
TRBJ2-3 TRBV6-5 14 TRBD1 . TGTGCCAGCAGTTACCAGGGGGCCACAGATACGCAGTATTTT CASSYQGATDTQYF
TRBJ1-1 TRBV2 15 . . TGTGCCAGCAGAGCGGGCCGGGGAAAGAACACTGAAGCTTTCTTT CASRAGRGKNTEAFF
TRBJ1-4 TRBV18 16 . . TGTGCCAGCTCCCCAACCGGGGGGGGAAACATTGAAAAACTGTTTTTT CASSPTGGGNIEKLFF
TRBJ1-2 TRBV19 15 TRBD1 . TGTGCCAGTAGTACCCCGGGACAGGGATTGTATGGCTACACCTTC CASSTPGQGLYGYTF
TRBJ2-1 TRBV15 15 . . TGTGCCACCAGCAGAGATCTCAGGCTAAACAATGAGCAGTTCTTC CATSRDLRLNNEQFF
TRBJ2-1 TRBV7-2 15 TRBD2 . TGTGCCAGCAGCCGCCGCGGGGGCTCCTACAATGAGCAGTTCTTC CASSRRGGSYNEQFF
TRBJ1-2 TRBV2 15 TRBD1 few TGTGCCAGCAGCGCACCAGGGGGGTTTAACTATGGCTACACCTTC CASSAPGGFNYGYTF
TRBJ2-1 TRBV14 14 . few TGTGCCAGCAGCCAAGGGGGCCCGTACAATGAGCAGTTCTTC CASSQGGPYNEQFF
TRBJ1-2 TRBV12-2 10 . . TGTGCAAGTCGCTTAGCCCTATACACCTTC CASRLALYTF
TRBJ2-1 TRBV13 15 TRBD2 . TGTGCCAGCAGCTTGGGGACTAGCGGGAGAAATGAGCAGTTCTTC CASSLGTSGRNEQFF
TRBJ2-7 TRBV7-8 15 . few TGTGCCAGCAGCAACATAAACAGAGGGCCCTACGAGCAGTACTTC CASSNINRGPYEQYF
TRBJ1-1 TRBV28 15 . . TGTGCCAGCAGTTTGGTTGGGGGGGTGAACACTGAAGCTTTCTTT CASSLVGGVNTEAFF
TRBJ1-5 TRBV28 14 . few TGTGCCAGCAGTGGCCCAAGACAGAATCAGCCCCAGCATTTT CASSGPRQNQPQHF
TRBJ2-5 TRBV7-2 12 . . TGTGCCAGCAGCTCGTACCAAGAGACCCAGTACTTC CASSSYQETQYF
TRBJ2-7 TRBV6-1 15 TRBD2 . TGTGCCAGCAGTGAAGCGGCTAGCGGGAACTACGAGCAGTACTTC CASSEAASGNYEQYF
TRBJ1-1 TRBV2 15 . . TGTGCCAGCAACCGTGGGGGCATCATGAACACTGAAGCTTTCTTT CASNRGGIMNTEAFF
TRBJ2-3 TRBV9 14 . few TGTGCCAGCAGCGTCGAACCTAACACAGATACGCAGTATTTT CASSVEPNTDTQYF
TRBJ1-1 TRBV6-1 16 . few TGTGCCAGCAGTGGAGCCGCCGGGAAAATGAACACTGAAGCTTTCTTT CASSGAAGKMNTEAFF
TRBJ1-6 TRBV28 14 . . TGTGCCAGCAGTTTAGGCAGGGAGGTATCACCCCTCCACTTT CASSLGREVSPLHF
TRBJ1-2 TRBV2 18 TRBD1 . TGTGCCAGCAGGACGACTATATTCCTTCGGACAGGGGAATATGGCTACACCTTC CASRTTIFLRTGEYGYTF
TRBJ1-2 TRBV28 13 . . TGTGCCAGTATCGACAGCACTAACTATGGCTACACCTTC CASIDSTNYGYTF
TRBJ1-4 TRBV6-5 12 . . TGTGCCAGCAGTCCCCGGGAGAAAAAACTGTTTTTT CASSPREKKLFF
TRBJ2-1 TRBV3-1/TRBV3-2 14 . . TGTGCCAGCAGCCACCGCAGCTCCTACAATGAGCAGTTCTTC CASSHRSSYNEQFF
TRBJ1-1 TRBV7-9 11 TRBD1 . TGTGCCAGCAGCAAGACAGGGGAAGCTTTCTTT CASSKTGEAFF
TRBJ1-1 TRBV12-3/TRBV12-4 12 . . TGTGCCAGCAGTTTGAGGTTGGCCGAAGCTTTCTTT CASSLRLAEAFF